Below are 10 T cell receptor beta chains sequenced from a single sample in a study of shared clonotypes between healthy human individuals. Measured with immunoSEQ multiplex PCR; TCRdb has only the in-frame clones, and not every one. The sample consists of roughly 1,100,000 clones, roughly 80% of them appearing once. Sequenced material: memory CD4+ T cells sorted from blood. As to subset: CD45RA-negative fraction. The receptors were gathered from a man aged 18 to 35 in good health.

The J gene is TRBJ2-7, the V gene TRBV6-6; 9 bases fit TRBD1. There are 13 residues in the CDR3. Trimming cost V 6 bases and J 5 bases; bases outside gene matches: 5. Germline CDR1 and CDR2: MNHNY and SVGAGI (reference sequence). The CDR3 DNA reads TGTGCCAGCAGCGGACAGGGGAACAACGAGCAGTACTTC. As protein: CASSGQGNNEQYF.

As concerns this clone: The conserved final phenylalanine or tryptophan is absent from the CDR3, which likely points to a read error. The gene calls are TRBV10-3 and TRBJ1-2; 9 bases are shared with TRBD1. CDR3 size: 15 residues. Per germline, CDR1 ENHRY and CDR2 SYGVKD. V lost 6 bases to trimming and J lost 6 bases; unmatched junction nucleotides: 11. CDR3 sequence: CAIRSIVTGGDGYTL. As DNA, the CDR3 is TGTGCCATCAGAAGCATCGTGACAGGGGGGGATGGCTACACCCTC.

Points on this clone: The junction departs from the called germline gene at one end, perhaps through a read error. This chain connects TRBV5-1 to TRBJ2-3; D perhaps matches TRBD1 (7 bases). This CDR3 has 15 residues. Germline V gene data show CDR1 as SGHRS and CDR2 as YFSETQ. CDR3 sequence reads: CVSSLEGAGTDTQYF. In nucleotides, the CDR3 is TGCGTCAGCAGCTTGGAGGGGGCTGGCACAGATACGCAGTATTTT.

In nucleotides, the CDR3 is TGTGCCAGCAGTCCCGGGACTAGCGGAACGCAGTATTTT. It encodes CASSPGTSGTQYF. The chain links TRBV6-5 to TRBJ2-3, with 11 positions matching TRBD2. The trim removed 5 bases at V and 9 bases at J, leaving 4 bases unmatched. Germline-derived CDR1 and CDR2 are MNHEY and SVGAGI. This CDR3 region has 13 residues.

The rearrangement uses TRBV10-3 and TRBJ2-5, with TRBD2 as a possible D gene (6 bases). Germline V gives CDR1 ENHRY, CDR2 SYGVKD. This CDR3 comprises 13 residues. V lost 10 bases and J lost 0, with 12 bases in between. CDR3 region: CATAAGYQETQYF. For the CDR3, the DNA is TGTGCCACAGCGGCGGGGTACCAAGAGACCCAGTACTTC.

This rearrangement joins TRBV6-6 to TRBJ2-5; 8 bases line up with TRBD2. Germline values: CDR1 MNHNY, CDR2 SVGAGI (reference sequence). The CDR3 spans 13 residues. With 11 bases clipped from V and 7 bases from J, the junction kept 12 bases outside the gene matches. This CDR3 is CAASAGGGGTQYF. The CDR3 region has the DNA TGTGCCGCTTCCGCGGGGGGCGGCGGGACCCAGTACTTC.

This clone came up a few times. Other nucleotide sequences from this sample produce the same CDR3. J is TRBJ1-3 and V is TRBV30; D unclear. V was trimmed by 0 bases and J by 1 base, leaving 7 bases between them. Germline-derived CDR1 and CDR2 are GTSNPN and SVGIG (reference sequence). There are 14 residues in the CDR3. Written as DNA, the CDR3 is TGTGCCTGGAGTGTACGAGGGTCTGGAAACACCATATATTTT. The encoded protein is CAWSVRGSGNTIYF.

This chain uses TRBV5-1 with TRBJ1-2, with 9 bases aligning to TRBD1. This CDR3 contains 18 residues. The V gene end was trimmed by 4 bases and the J gene end by 6 bases; junction bases not matched to a gene: 19. Germline V gives CDR1 SGHRS, CDR2 YFSETQ. CDR3 bases: TGCGCCAGCAGCCCCGTAAGAGGGACAGGGAGTATCGTTGATGGCTACACCTTC. This codes for CASSPVRGTGSIVDGYTF. The full variable domain, completed using reference TRBV5-1 and TRBJ1-2, is KAGVTQTPRYLIKTRGQQVTLSCSPISGHRSVSWYQQTPGQGLQFLFEYFSETQRNKGNFPGRFSGRQFSNSRSEMNVSTLELGDSALYLCASSPVRGTGSIVDGYTFGSGTRLTVV.

The chain couples TRBV5-4 to TRBJ2-7; 10 bases line up with TRBD2. The CDR3 contains 16 residues. V lost 0 bases, J lost 0 bases, and 3 bases stayed unmatched. CDR1 SGHNT and CDR2 YYREEE come from the germline V gene (reference sequence). This chain's CDR3 is CASSLDLAGGSYEQYF. In DNA form, the CDR3 reads TGTGCCAGCAGCTTGGACTTAGCGGGGGGCTCCTACGAGCAGTACTTC.

In the case of this clone: Other DNA sequences from this sample encode an identical CDR3 as well. V usage is TRBV7-2 and J usage is TRBJ1-2; 8 bases are a match to TRBD1. This CDR3 comprises 14 residues. With V trimmed by 5 bases and J by 4 bases, 6 bases remained unmatched. CDR1 is SGHTA and CDR2 is FQGNSA in the germline V gene. CDR3 nucleotide sequence: TGTGCCAGCAGCCCCGGACAGGGCCTCTATGGCTACACCTTC. It codes for CASSPGQGLYGYTF.